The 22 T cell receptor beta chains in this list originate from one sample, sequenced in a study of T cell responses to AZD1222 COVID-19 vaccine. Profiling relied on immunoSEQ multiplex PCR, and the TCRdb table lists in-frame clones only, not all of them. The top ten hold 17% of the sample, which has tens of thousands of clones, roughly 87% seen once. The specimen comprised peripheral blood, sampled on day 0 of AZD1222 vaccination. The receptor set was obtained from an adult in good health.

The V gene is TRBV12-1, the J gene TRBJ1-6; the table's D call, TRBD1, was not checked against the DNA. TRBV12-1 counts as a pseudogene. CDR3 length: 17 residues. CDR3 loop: CASSNFDRGPSRSPLHF. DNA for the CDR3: TGTGCCAGCAGCAACTTCGACAGGGGACCGTCTCGCTCACCCCTCCACTTT.

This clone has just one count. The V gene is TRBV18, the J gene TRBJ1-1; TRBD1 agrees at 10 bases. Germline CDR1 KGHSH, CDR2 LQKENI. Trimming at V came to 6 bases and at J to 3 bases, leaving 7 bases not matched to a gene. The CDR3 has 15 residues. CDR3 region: CASSPGTGADTEAFF. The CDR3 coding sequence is TGTGCCAGCTCGCCCGGGACAGGGGCCGACACTGAAGCTTTCTTT.

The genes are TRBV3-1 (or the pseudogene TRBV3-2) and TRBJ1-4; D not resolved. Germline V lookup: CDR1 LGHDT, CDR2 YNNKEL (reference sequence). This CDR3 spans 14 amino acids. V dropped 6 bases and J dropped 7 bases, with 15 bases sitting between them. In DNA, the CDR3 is TGTGCCAGCAGTCCGTCGGGAGGTAGTGAAAAACTGTTTTTT. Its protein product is CASSPSGGSEKLFF.

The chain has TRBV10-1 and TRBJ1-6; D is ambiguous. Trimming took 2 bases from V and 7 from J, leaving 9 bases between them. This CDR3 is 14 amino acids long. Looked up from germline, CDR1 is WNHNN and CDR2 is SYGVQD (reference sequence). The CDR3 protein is CASSETQKNSPLHF. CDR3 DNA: TGCGCCAGCAGTGAGACACAGAAAAATTCACCCCTCCACTTT.

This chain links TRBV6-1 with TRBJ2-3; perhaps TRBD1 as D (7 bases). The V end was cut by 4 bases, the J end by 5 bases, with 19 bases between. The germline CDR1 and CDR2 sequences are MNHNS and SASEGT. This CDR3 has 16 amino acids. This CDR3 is CASSVGGAGGQDTQYF. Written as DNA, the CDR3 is TGTGCCAGCAGTGTGGGGGGCGCAGGGGGGCAAGATACGCAGTATTTT.

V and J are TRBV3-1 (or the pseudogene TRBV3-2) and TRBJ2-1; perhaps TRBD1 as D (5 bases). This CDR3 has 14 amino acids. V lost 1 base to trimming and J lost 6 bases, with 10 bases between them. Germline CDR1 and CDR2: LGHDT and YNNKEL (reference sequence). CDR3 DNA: TGTGCCAGCAGCCAAGGTCTTACAGGCAATGAGCAGTTCTTC. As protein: CASSQGLTGNEQFF.

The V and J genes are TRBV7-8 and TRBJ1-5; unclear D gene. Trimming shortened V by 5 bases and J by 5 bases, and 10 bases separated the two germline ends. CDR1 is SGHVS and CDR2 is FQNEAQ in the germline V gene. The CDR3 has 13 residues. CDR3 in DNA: TGTGCCAGCAGCCCCAACGCGTATCAGCCCCAGCATTTT. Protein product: CASSPNAYQPQHF.

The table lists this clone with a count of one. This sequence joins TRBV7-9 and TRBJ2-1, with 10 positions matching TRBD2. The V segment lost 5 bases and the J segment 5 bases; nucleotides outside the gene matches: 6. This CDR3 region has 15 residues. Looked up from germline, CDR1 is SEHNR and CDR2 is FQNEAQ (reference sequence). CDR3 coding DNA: TGTGCCAGCAGCCACGAGCGGGAGGGCCACAATGAGCAGTTCTTC. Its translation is CASSHEREGHNEQFF. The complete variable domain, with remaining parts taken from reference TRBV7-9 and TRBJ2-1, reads DTGVSQNPRHKITKRGQNVTFRCDPISEHNRLYWYRQTLGQGPEFLTYFQNEAQLEKSRLLSDRFSAERPKGSFSTLEIQRTEQGDSAMYLCASSHEREGHNEQFFGPGTRLTVL.

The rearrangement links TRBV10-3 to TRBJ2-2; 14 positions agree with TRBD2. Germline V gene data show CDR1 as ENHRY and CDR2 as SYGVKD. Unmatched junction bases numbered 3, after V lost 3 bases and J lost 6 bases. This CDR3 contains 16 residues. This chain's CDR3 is CAISDRTSGRSGELFF. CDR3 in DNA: TGTGCCATCAGTGATCGGACTAGCGGGAGGTCCGGGGAGCTGTTTTTT.

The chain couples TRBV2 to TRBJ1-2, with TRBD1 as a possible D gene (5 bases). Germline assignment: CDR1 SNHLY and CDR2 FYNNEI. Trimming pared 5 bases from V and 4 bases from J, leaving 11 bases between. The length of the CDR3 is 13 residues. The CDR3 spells CASSRSGTYGYTF. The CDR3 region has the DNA TGTGCCAGCAGTAGATCCGGGACCTATGGCTACACCTTC.

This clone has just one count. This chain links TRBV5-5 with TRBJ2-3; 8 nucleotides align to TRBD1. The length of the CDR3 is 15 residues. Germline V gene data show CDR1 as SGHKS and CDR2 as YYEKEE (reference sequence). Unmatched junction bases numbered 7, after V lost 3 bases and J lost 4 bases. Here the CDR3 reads CASSWGQAWADTQYF. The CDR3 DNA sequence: TGTGCCAGCAGCTGGGGACAGGCGTGGGCAGATACGCAGTATTTT.

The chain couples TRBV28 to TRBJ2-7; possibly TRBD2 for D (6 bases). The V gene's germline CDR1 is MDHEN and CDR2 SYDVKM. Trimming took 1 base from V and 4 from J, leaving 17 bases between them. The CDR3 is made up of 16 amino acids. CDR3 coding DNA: TGTGCCAGCAGTTTATCAACTTCTAGCGCCGGTTACGAGCAGTACTTC. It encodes CASSLSTSSAGYEQYF.

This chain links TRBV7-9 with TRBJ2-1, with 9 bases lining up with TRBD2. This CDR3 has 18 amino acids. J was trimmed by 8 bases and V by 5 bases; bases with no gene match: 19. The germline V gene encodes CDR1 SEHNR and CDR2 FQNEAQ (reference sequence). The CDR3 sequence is CASSLPAGGFRGLDEQFF. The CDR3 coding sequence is TGTGCCAGCAGCCTTCCAGCGGGAGGTTTCAGGGGGTTGGATGAGCAGTTCTTC. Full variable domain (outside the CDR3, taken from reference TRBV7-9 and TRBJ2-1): DTGVSQNPRHKITKRGQNVTFRCDPISEHNRLYWYRQTLGQGPEFLTYFQNEAQLEKSRLLSDRFSAERPKGSFSTLEIQRTEQGDSAMYLCASSLPAGGFRGLDEQFFGPGTRLTVL.

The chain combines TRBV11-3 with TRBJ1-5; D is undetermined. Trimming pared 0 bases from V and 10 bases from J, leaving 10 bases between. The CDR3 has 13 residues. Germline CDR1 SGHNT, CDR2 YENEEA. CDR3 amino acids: CASSLERTAPQHF. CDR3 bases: TGTGCCAGCAGCTTAGAAAGGACGGCCCCCCAGCATTTT.

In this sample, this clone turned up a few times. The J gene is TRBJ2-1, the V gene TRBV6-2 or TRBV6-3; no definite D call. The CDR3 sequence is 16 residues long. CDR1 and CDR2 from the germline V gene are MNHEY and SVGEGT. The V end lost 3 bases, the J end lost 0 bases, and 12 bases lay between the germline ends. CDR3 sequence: CASSYTQPSSYNEQFF. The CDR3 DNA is TGTGCCAGCAGTTATACGCAGCCCAGCTCCTACAATGAGCAGTTCTTC.

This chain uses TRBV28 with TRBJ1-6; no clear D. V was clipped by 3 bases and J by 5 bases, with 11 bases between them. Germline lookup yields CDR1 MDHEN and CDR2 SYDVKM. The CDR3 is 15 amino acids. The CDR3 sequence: CASSFRSGNNSPLHF. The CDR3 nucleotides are TGTGCCAGCAGTTTTAGGTCGGGAAATAATTCACCCCTCCACTTT.

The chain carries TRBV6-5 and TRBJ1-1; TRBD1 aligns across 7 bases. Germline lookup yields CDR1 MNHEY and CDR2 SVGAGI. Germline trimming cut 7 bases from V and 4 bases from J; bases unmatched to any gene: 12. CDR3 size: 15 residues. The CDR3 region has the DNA TGTGCCAGCACCGCCCTGACAGGGAGCCTCACTGAAGCTTTCTTT. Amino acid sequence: CASTALTGSLTEAFF.

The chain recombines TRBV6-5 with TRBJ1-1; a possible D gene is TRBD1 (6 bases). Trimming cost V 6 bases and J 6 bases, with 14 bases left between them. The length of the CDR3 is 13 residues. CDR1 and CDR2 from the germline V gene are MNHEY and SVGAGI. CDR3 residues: CASRSGVGSEAFF. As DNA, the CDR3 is TGTGCCAGCAGATCAGGGGTAGGGTCTGAAGCTTTCTTT.

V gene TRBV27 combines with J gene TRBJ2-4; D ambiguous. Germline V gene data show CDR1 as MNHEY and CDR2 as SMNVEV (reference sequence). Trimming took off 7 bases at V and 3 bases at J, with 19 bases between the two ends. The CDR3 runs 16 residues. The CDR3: CASKPHSDVIKNIQYF. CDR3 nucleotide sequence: TGTGCCAGCAAGCCCCATTCGGACGTAATCAAAAACATTCAGTACTTC.

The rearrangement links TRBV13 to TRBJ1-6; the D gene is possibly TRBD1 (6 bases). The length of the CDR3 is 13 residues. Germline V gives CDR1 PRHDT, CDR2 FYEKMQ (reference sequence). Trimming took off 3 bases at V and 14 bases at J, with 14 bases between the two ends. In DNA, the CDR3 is TGTGCCAGCAGCTTCGAGGGGGGGGGAGCCCTCCACTTT. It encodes CASSFEGGGALHF.

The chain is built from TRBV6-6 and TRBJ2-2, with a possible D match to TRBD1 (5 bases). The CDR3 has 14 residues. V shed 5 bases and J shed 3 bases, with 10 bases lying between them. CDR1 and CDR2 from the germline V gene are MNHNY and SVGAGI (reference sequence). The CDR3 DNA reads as TGTGCCAGCAGTCCTACAGGATACACCGGGGAGCTGTTTTTT. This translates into CASSPTGYTGELFF.

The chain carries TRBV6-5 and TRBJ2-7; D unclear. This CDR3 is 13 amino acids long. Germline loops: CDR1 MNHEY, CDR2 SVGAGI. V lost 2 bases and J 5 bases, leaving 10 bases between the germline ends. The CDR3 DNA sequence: TGTGCCAGCAGTTACGAACAGAAGGACGAGCAGTACTTC. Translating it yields CASSYEQKDEQYF.